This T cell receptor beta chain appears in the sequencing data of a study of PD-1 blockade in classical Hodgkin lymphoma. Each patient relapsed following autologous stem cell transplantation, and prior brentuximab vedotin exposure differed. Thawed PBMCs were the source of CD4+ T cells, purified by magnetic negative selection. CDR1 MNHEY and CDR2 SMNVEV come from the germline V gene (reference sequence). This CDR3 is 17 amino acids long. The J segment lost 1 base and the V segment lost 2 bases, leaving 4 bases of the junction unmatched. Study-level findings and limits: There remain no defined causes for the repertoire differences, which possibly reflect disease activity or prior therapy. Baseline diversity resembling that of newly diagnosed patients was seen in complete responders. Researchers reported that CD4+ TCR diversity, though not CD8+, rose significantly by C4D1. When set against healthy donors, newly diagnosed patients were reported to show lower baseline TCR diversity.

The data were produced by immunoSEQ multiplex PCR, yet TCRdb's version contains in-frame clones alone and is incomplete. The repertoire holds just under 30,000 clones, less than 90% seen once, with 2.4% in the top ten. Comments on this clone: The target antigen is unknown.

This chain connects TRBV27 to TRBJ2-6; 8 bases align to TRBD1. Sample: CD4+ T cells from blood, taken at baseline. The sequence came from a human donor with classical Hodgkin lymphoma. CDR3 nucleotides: TGTGCCAGCAGTTTAACCGGGACAGGTTCTGGGGCCAACGTCCTGACTTTC. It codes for CASSLTGTGSGANVLTF.